This T cell receptor beta chain was profiled in a study of long-term antiretroviral therapy in people with HIV. As concerns this clone: Its antigen remains unknown.

Assay version v3.0 of immunoSEQ was used, and it was run at survey level. Clones were read by immunoSEQ multiplex PCR, and TCRdb kept only the in-frame ones, dropping some. The sample shows about 19,000 clones, around 90% of them seen only once. The CDR3 is 15 amino acids. V shed 2 bases, J shed 4 bases, and the junction held 6 bases outside the gene matches. Germline assignment: CDR1 SGHNT and CDR2 YYREEE (reference sequence). Until DNA extraction, the samples held between about 0.9-11 million cryopreserved PBMC. Findings of the study overall: HIV repertoires covered narrower CDR3 length ranges than controls did. Unavailable data included ART adherence, viral resistance and therapy changes (switches in treatment). Blood specimens, gathered between about 2003 and 2017, were possibly obtained under older ART regimens.

This chain links TRBV5-4 with TRBJ2-1; 7 bases agree with TRBD2. This TCR was sampled from a man younger than 30 with HIV. The starting material was unsorted PBMCs, obtained 2.1 years after starting antiretroviral therapy. The DNA for the CDR3 is TGTGCCAGCAGCTTTTCTCGGGAGGTATACAATGAGCAGTTCTTC. Protein product: CASSFSREVYNEQFF. Full variable domain (outside the CDR3, taken from reference TRBV5-4 and TRBJ2-1): ETGVTQSPTHLIKTRGQQVTLRCSSQSGHNTVSWYQQALGQGPQFIFQYYREEENGRGNFPPRFSGLQFPNYSSELNVNALELDDSALYLCASSFSREVYNEQFFGPGTRLTVL.